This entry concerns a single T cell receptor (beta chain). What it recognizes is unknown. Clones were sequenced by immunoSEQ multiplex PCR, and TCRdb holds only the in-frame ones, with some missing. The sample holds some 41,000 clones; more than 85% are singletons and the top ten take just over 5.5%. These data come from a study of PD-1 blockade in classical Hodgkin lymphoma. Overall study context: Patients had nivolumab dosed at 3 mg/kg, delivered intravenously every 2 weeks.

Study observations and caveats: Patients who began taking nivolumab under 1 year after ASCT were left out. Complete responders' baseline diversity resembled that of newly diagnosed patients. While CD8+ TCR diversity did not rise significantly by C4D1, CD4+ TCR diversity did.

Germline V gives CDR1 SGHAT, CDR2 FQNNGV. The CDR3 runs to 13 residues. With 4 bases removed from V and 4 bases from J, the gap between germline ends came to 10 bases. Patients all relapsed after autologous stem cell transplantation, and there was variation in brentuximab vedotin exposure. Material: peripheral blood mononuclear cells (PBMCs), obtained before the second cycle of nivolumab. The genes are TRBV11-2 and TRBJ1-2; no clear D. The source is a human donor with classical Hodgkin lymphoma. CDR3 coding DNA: TGTGCCAGCAGCTCTTTCAAACTCTATGGCTACACCTTC. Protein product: CASSSFKLYGYTF.